The 28 T cell receptor beta chains reported below all come from one sample, sequenced in a study of T cells after yellow fever vaccination. A single record per CDR3 protein comes from TCRdb applying MiXCR to the 5' RACE reads. The repertoire consists of roughly 120,000 distinct CDR3 sequences, with 6.5% to 8% occurring once and the leading ten covering roughly 2.5%. The sequenced sample was CD4+ T cells sorted from PBMCs, obtained around 10 days after the first yellow fever vaccination. These receptors were taken from a man between 18 and 29 years old who received the YFV17D yellow fever vaccine.

This clonotype was counted many times. The genes are TRBV5-6 and TRBJ2-5; D possibly corresponds to TRBD2 (6 bases). The CDR3 covers 15 residues. V was shortened by 1 base and J by 3 bases, with 13 bases between the two germline ends. Per the germline V gene, CDR1 is SGHDT and CDR2 is YYEEEE. CDR3 in DNA: TGTGCCAGCAGCTTGTCCGGGACTCCCAAAGAGACCCAGTACTTC. It codes for CASSLSGTPKETQYF.

This clonotype was observed many times. J is TRBJ1-5 and V is TRBV20-1; D gene unclear. V was trimmed by 3 bases and J by 4 bases, leaving 7 bases between them. The length of the CDR3 is 12 residues. Germline V gene data show CDR1 as DFQATT and CDR2 as SNEGSKA (reference sequence). This CDR3 is CSARTGNQPQHF. CDR3 sequence (DNA): TGCAGTGCTAGGACGGGAAATCAGCCCCAGCATTTT.

The rearrangement uses TRBV20-1 and TRBJ1-6, with 7 positions matching TRBD1. V lost 4 bases and J lost 0; bases outside the gene matches: 12. This CDR3 region has 18 residues. Germline-derived CDR1 and CDR2 are DFQATT and SNEGSKA (reference sequence). CDR3 protein: CSATPPTGSSSYNSPLHF. DNA for the CDR3: TGCAGTGCTACACCTCCGACAGGGTCGAGCTCCTATAATTCACCCCTCCACTTT.

As for this clonotype: A much larger clonotype is one base distant, so this may be a read error. CDR3 bases: TGTGCCAGCAGTGAAAGGGGAGTATTGGTGCAGTACTTC. It codes for CASSERGVLVQYF. The chain joins TRBV2 to TRBJ2-7; tentatively, D is TRBD1 or TRBD2 (5 bases each). The CDR3 totals 13 residues. Germline V lookup: CDR1 SNHLY, CDR2 FYNNEI. V shed 2 bases and J shed 9 bases, with 14 bases lying between them.

This clonotype was recorded at least ten times. The rearrangement uses TRBV18 and TRBJ2-5, with D unclear. Between the trimmed V and J ends, which lost 0 bases and 5 bases, there was a span of 10 bases. CDR3 size: 14 residues. The V gene's germline CDR1 is KGHSH and CDR2 LQKENI. CDR3 protein: CASSPPHPSETQYF. The CDR3, as DNA: TGTGCCAGCTCACCACCACACCCCAGTGAGACCCAGTACTTC.

In this sample, this clonotype turned up many times. This chain uses TRBV12-3 or TRBV12-4 with TRBJ1-2; the D is unclear. The CDR3 covers 17 residues. Trimming cost V 3 bases and J 5 bases, with 22 bases left between them. The CDR3 reads CASSFWKGGLGLYGYTF. Here the CDR3 DNA reads TGTGCCAGCAGTTTTTGGAAGGGAGGATTGGGTCTTTATGGCTACACCTTC.

Concerning this clonotype: A much larger clonotype is one base distant, so this may be a read error. The V call is TRBV7-2, the J call TRBJ1-4; D is unclear. Germline CDR1 reads SGHTA; CDR2 reads FQGNSA. The CDR3 extends over 13 amino acids. Trimming pared 6 bases from V and 7 bases from J, leaving 12 bases between. For the CDR3, the DNA is TGTGCCAGCAGGCGTGGTTTTGGTGAAAAACTGTTTTTT. Its protein is CASRRGFGEKLFF.

This clonotype was found many times. The chain combines TRBV7-9 with TRBJ2-5; no clear D. The germline V gene encodes CDR1 SEHNR and CDR2 FQNEAQ (reference sequence). The CDR3 runs 13 residues. Between the trimmed V and J ends, which lost 3 bases and 4 bases, there was a span of 9 bases. This CDR3 is CASSLTGPETQYF. CDR3 DNA sequence: TGTGCCAGCAGCTTGACGGGCCCAGAGACCCAGTACTTC. The full variable domain, with the rest looked up from reference TRBV7-9 and TRBJ2-5, is DTGVSQNPRHKITKRGQNVTFRCDPISEHNRLYWYRQTLGQGPEFLTYFQNEAQLEKSRLLSDRFSAERPKGSFSTLEIQRTEQGDSAMYLCASSLTGPETQYFGPGTRLLVL.

Details on this clonotype: A single base separates this from a much larger clone, so it may be a read error. This rearrangement joins TRBV10-3 to TRBJ2-5, with a possible D match to TRBD2 (5 bases). This CDR3 is built from 13 residues. Trimming left V 5 bases short and J 3 bases short, with 10 bases between. Per germline, CDR1 ENHRY and CDR2 SYGVKD. DNA of the CDR3: TGTGCCATCAGTCATCGGGAAAAAGAGACCCAGTACTTC. Amino acids: CAISHREKETQYF.

The genes are TRBV4-3 and TRBJ2-6, with D unresolved. The CDR3 runs to 15 residues. Germline CDR1 LGHNA, CDR2 YSLEER. V lost 1 base to trimming and J lost 0 bases, with 4 bases between them. As DNA, the CDR3 is TGCGCCAGCAGCCAAGGCAACTCTGGGGCCAACGTCCTGACTTTC. Its translation: CASSQGNSGANVLTF.

The table lists this clonotype with many counts. This chain uses TRBV7-9 with TRBJ1-2, with no clear D. Germline V gene sequence: CDR1 SEHNR, CDR2 FQNEAQ (reference sequence). With 6 bases removed from V and 8 bases from J, the gap between germline ends came to 16 bases. The length of the CDR3 is 13 residues. The CDR3 is CASSQQEQEGYTF. CDR3 DNA sequence: TGTGCCAGCAGTCAGCAGGAACAAGAGGGCTACACCTTC.

The V gene is TRBV20-1, the J gene TRBJ1-1; 11 bases are shared with TRBD1. CDR3 length: 16 amino acids. CDR1 is DFQATT and CDR2 is SNEGSKA in the germline V gene (reference sequence). Unmatched junction bases numbered 12, after V lost 3 bases and J lost 6 bases. As DNA, the CDR3 is TGCAGTGCTAGTGACGGACAGGGGGCGCGCAACTCTGAAGCTTTCTTT. It codes for CSASDGQGARNSEAFF.

This clonotype has ten or more counts. J is TRBJ1-4 and V is TRBV11-2; D is unresolved. The CDR3 runs 14 residues. Trimming stripped 3 bases from V and 1 base from J, with 6 bases between. Germline V gene sequence: CDR1 SGHAT, CDR2 FQNNGV. CDR3 amino acids: CASSFVQTNEKLFF. In DNA form, the CDR3 reads TGTGCCAGCAGCTTTGTACAAACTAATGAAAAACTGTTTTTT.

This clonotype was counted many times. The chain has TRBV4-1 and TRBJ2-3, with D perhaps being TRBD1 or TRBD2 (5 bases each). The germline V gene encodes CDR1 MGHRA and CDR2 YSYEKL. CDR3 length equals 17 residues. Between the trimmed V and J ends, which lost 2 bases and 5 bases, there was a span of 20 bases. In DNA form, the CDR3 reads TGCGCCAGCAGCCAACCTGGGGCGGGCGGGCGAGGAGATACGCAGTATTTT. This codes for CASSQPGAGGRGDTQYF.

This clonotype has a count of ten or more. V and J are TRBV7-2 and TRBJ1-2; 9 bases match TRBD1. Looked up from germline, CDR1 is SGHTA and CDR2 is FQGNSA. Trimming cost V 3 bases and J 2 bases; bases outside gene matches: 1. The CDR3 is made up of 14 amino acids. Here the CDR3 DNA reads TGTGCCAGCAGCTTCACAGGGGGCAACTATGGCTACACCTTC. It specifies CASSFTGGNYGYTF.

This clonotype was picked up many times. V is TRBV18 and J is TRBJ2-7; either TRBD1 or TRBD2 may fit D (5 bases each). The CDR3 is 17 residues long. CDR1 is KGHSH, CDR2 LQKENI, per germline. V gave up 2 bases and J gave up 1 base, with 18 bases separating them. The DNA of the CDR3 is TGTGCCAGCTCACCAGACCCCTTGGGGACGAGGTCCTACGAGCAGTACGTC. Its protein product is CASSPDPLGTRSYEQYV.

The chain combines TRBV7-7 with TRBJ2-6; D gene uncertain. The germline V and J ends were trimmed by 3 bases and 0 bases, with 9 bases remaining between them. Germline V lookup: CDR1 SSHAT, CDR2 FNYEAQ (reference sequence). The CDR3 is 16 residues long. As DNA, the CDR3 is TGTGCCAGCAGCTTCACCCTCGTCTCTGGGGCCAACGTCCTGACTTTC. Translated: CASSFTLVSGANVLTF.

This clonotype was found many times. The chain has TRBV6-6 and TRBJ2-1, with D unclear. This CDR3 is built from 13 residues. V was trimmed by 5 bases and J by 13 bases, leaving 18 bases between them. CDR1 MNHNY and CDR2 SVGAGI come from the germline V gene (reference sequence). Written as DNA, the CDR3 is TGTGCCAGCAGTCCCTCGGTCTACTCAAGTCAGTTCTTC. Encoded protein: CASSPSVYSSQFF.

This clonotype was picked up many times. The chain recombines TRBV6-6 with TRBJ1-5, with TRBD1 as a possible D gene (5 bases). V was trimmed by 8 bases and J by 4 bases, leaving 12 bases between them. Germline V lookup: CDR1 MNHNY, CDR2 SVGAGI (reference sequence). The CDR3 is 13 residues long. This CDR3 reads CASAAGVNQPQHF. The CDR3 region has the DNA TGTGCCAGCGCGGCGGGGGTTAATCAGCCCCAGCATTTT.

Comment on this clonotype: Being one base from a much bigger clone, this may be a read error. The V call is TRBV7-2, the J call TRBJ2-5; tentative D call: TRBD2 (5 bases). This CDR3 has 12 residues. Trimming shortened V by 5 bases and J by 4 bases, and 8 bases separated the two germline ends. Germline values: CDR1 SGHTA, CDR2 FQGNSA. The CDR3 here is CASSHGIETQYF. The CDR3 bases are TGTGCCAGCAGCCACGGGATAGAGACCCAGTACTTC.

This clonotype was observed at least ten times. The chain couples TRBV5-1 to TRBJ2-2, with D possibly being TRBD1 or TRBD2 (6 bases each). The germline V gene encodes CDR1 SGHRS and CDR2 YFSETQ. V lost 0 bases to trimming and J lost 7 bases, with 16 bases between them. The CDR3 is 16 residues long. The CDR3 nucleotides are TGCGCCAGCAGCTTGGGCCCGCCGGGGGCTGACGGGGAGCTGTTTTTT. This gives the protein CASSLGPPGADGELFF.

This clonotype has ten or more counts. The chain carries TRBV12-3 or TRBV12-4 and TRBJ2-7, with 9 nucleotides matching TRBD1. V shed 5 bases and J 3 bases; nucleotides not matched to a gene: 8. The CDR3 is made up of 15 amino acids. The CDR3 nucleotides are TGTGCCAGCAGTCCAGCGTCGGGACAGGGCTACGAGCAGTACTTC. Amino acid sequence: CASSPASGQGYEQYF.

This clonotype has at least ten counts. The chain combines TRBV5-1 with TRBJ1-4; 7 nucleotides match TRBD1. The CDR3 runs to 18 residues. J lost 6 bases, V lost 2 bases, and 16 bases had no gene match. The germline gives CDR1 SGHRS, CDR2 YFSETQ. This chain's CDR3 is CASSFGGRVGQRHEKLFF. DNA for the CDR3: TGCGCCAGCAGCTTCGGGGGCCGGGTGGGACAGAGACATGAAAAACTGTTTTTT.

Note on this clonotype: With a much larger clone just one base away, this may be a read error. Here the CDR3 omits its conserved ending phenylalanine or tryptophan, so a read error is the likely source. This chain uses TRBV20-1 with TRBJ2-1; 9 nucleotides agree with TRBD2. V dropped 5 bases and J dropped 7; count of bases not matched to a gene: 9. Germline V gene sequence: CDR1 DFQATT, CDR2 SNEGSKA (reference sequence). This CDR3 is 14 amino acids long. Here the CDR3 DNA reads TGCAGTGCTGGGGGCGGGGGGGCCGGGAATGAGCAGTTCATC. Protein sequence: CSAGGGGAGNEQFI.

Ten or more counts support this clonotype. This chain joins TRBV5-1 and TRBJ2-5; 8 nucleotides match TRBD1. CDR1 and CDR2 (germline): SGHRS, YFSETQ. This CDR3 spans 13 amino acids. Trimming at V came to 2 bases and at J to 4 bases, leaving 1 base not matched to a gene. CDR3 in DNA: TGCGCCAGCAGCTTACAGGGGGGAGAGACCCAGTACTTC. Translated, it gives CASSLQGGETQYF.

About this clonotype: A much more abundant neighbour one base away suggests this may be a read error. Since the CDR3 does not end with the conserved phenylalanine or tryptophan, this likely comes from a read error. The chain employs TRBV3-1 and TRBJ2-5; D is perhaps TRBD1 or TRBD2 (5 bases each). The CDR3 has 16 residues. The germline CDR1 and CDR2 sequences are LGHDT and YNNKEL (reference sequence). The V end lost 1 base, the J end lost 1 base, and 13 bases lay between the germline ends. CDR3: CASSQAGTYPQETQYC. The CDR3 nucleotides read TGTGCCAGCAGCCAAGCGGGGACCTACCCCCAAGAGACCCAGTACTGC.

This clonotype was observed many times. CDR3 sequence (DNA): TGTGCCAGCACCCACCGGGGACAGGGGGCTACGCAGTATTTT. Its protein is CASTHRGQGATQYF. The chain links TRBV7-6 to TRBJ2-3, with 12 bases matching TRBD1. Germline loops: CDR1 SGHVS, CDR2 FNYEAQ. V shed 7 bases and J 8 bases; nucleotides not matched to a gene: 7. The CDR3 is 14 amino acids.

The CDR3 is CASSVVGSGANVLTF. CDR3 bases: TGTGCCAGCAGCGTAGTAGGGAGTGGGGCCAACGTCCTGACTTTC. The chain couples TRBV9 to TRBJ2-6; weak D call: TRBD2 (5 bases). Trimming left V 0 bases short and J 3 bases short, with 7 bases between. Germline values: CDR1 SGDLS, CDR2 YYNGEE. This CDR3 contains 15 residues.